Listed below are T cell receptor beta chains from one sample, sequenced in a study of T cell changes during pregnancy in multiple sclerosis. TCRdb's copy holds only in-frame clones and misses some; the assay was immunoSEQ multiplex PCR. Altogether 90,000 to 120,000 clones are present, around 93% being singletons, with the ten largest covering 0.78%. The sequenced sample was peripheral blood, obtained in the third trimester of pregnancy. The receptors derive from a female donor in good health, enrolled as a control in a pregnancy study. Each CDR3 is given with its conserved first and last residue. A D gene is named only where the DNA matches it firmly. Clone size, where shown, is once, few, many, or a class for clones that have expanded.

len: 14
d_gene: .
v_gene: TRBV5-4
j_gene: TRBJ2-7
abundance: .
CDR3nt: TGTGCCAGCAGCTTATCGGACAGTTCCTACGAGCAGTACTTC
CDR3aa: CASSLSDSSYEQYF

len: 14
d_gene: .
v_gene: TRBV30
j_gene: TRBJ2-7
abundance: .
CDR3nt: TGTGCCTGGAGTGTTAATACAGGGCGACACGAGCAGTACTTC
CDR3aa: CAWSVNTGRHEQYF

len: 14
d_gene: TRBD1
v_gene: TRBV10-3
j_gene: TRBJ2-2
abundance: .
CDR3nt: TGTGCCACCCGGGACAGCGCGAACACCGGGGAGCTGTTTTTT
CDR3aa: CATRDSANTGELFF

len: 13
d_gene: .
v_gene: TRBV19
j_gene: TRBJ1-4
abundance: .
CDR3nt: TGTGCCAGTAGTGTGCAGACTCGGGAAAAACTGTTTTTT
CDR3aa: CASSVQTREKLFF

len: 14
d_gene: .
v_gene: TRBV7-3
j_gene: TRBJ2-7
abundance: .
CDR3nt: TGTGCCAGCAGATCAACCGAACTAGCTAGCGAGCAGTACTTC
CDR3aa: CASRSTELASEQYF

len: 15
d_gene: .
v_gene: TRBV7-6
j_gene: TRBJ2-1
abundance: once
CDR3nt: TGTGCCAGCAGCACCGGGACAGCGGGCTACAATGAGCAGTTCTTC
CDR3aa: CASSTGTAGYNEQFF

len: 15
d_gene: TRBD1
v_gene: TRBV2
j_gene: TRBJ2-5
abundance: .
CDR3nt: TGTGCTAGCAGGGAAAACCCAGGGGGTTCGGAGACCCAGTACTTC
CDR3aa: CASRENPGGSETQYF

len: 19
d_gene: .
v_gene: TRBV7-9
j_gene: TRBJ1-5
abundance: .
CDR3nt: TGTGCCAGCAGCCCCGGGCCGGACAGCCCATTTTATAGCAATCAGCCCCAGCATTTT
CDR3aa: CASSPGPDSPFYSNQPQHF

len: 17
d_gene: TRBD1
v_gene: TRBV4-3
j_gene: TRBJ2-1
abundance: .
CDR3nt: TGCGCCAGCAGCCAAGATTTAGGGGGCCGTCCCTACAATGAGCAGTTCTTC
CDR3aa: CASSQDLGGRPYNEQFF

len: 15
d_gene: .
v_gene: TRBV9
j_gene: TRBJ2-7
abundance: .
CDR3nt: TGTGCCAGCAGCGTAGATCATGCCAGGGGCGACGAGCAGTACTTC
CDR3aa: CASSVDHARGDEQYF

len: 16
d_gene: .
v_gene: TRBV18
j_gene: TRBJ2-7
abundance: .
CDR3nt: TGTGCCAGCTCACGCCTCGACAGAGCCTTATCCTACGAGCAGTACTTC
CDR3aa: CASSRLDRALSYEQYF

len: 14
d_gene: .
v_gene: TRBV5-8
j_gene: TRBJ1-1
abundance: .
CDR3nt: TGTGCCAGCATCAAGGGGTGGCCTACCACTGAAGCTTTCTTT
CDR3aa: CASIKGWPTTEAFF

len: 11
d_gene: .
v_gene: TRBV6-6
j_gene: TRBJ2-7
abundance: .
CDR3nt: TGTGCCGTCGGAGGGGACTACGAGCAGTACTTC
CDR3aa: CAVGGDYEQYF

len: 15
d_gene: .
v_gene: TRBV27
j_gene: TRBJ2-7
abundance: .
CDR3nt: TGTGCCAGCAGTCTTAACTCGGACTCGGGGTACGAGCAGTACTTC
CDR3aa: CASSLNSDSGYEQYF

len: 13
d_gene: TRBD1
v_gene: TRBV6-5
j_gene: TRBJ2-7
abundance: .
CDR3nt: TGTGCCAGCAGTTCGACAGGGACCTACGAGCAGTACTTC
CDR3aa: CASSSTGTYEQYF

len: 14
d_gene: TRBD1
v_gene: TRBV6-1
j_gene: TRBJ2-5
abundance: .
CDR3nt: TGTGCCAGCAGTGAGGGGGACAGGGGGGAGACCCAGTACTTC
CDR3aa: CASSEGDRGETQYF

len: 14
d_gene: .
v_gene: TRBV7-8
j_gene: TRBJ2-5
abundance: .
CDR3nt: TGTGCCAGCAGCTTGCCGGACACCCAAGAGACCCAGTACTTC
CDR3aa: CASSLPDTQETQYF

len: 15
d_gene: TRBD2
v_gene: TRBV19
j_gene: TRBJ2-7
abundance: .
CDR3nt: TGTGCCAGTAGTATAGCCCCCGGGGGGATCTACGAGCAGTACTTC
CDR3aa: CASSIAPGGIYEQYF

len: 14
d_gene: .
v_gene: TRBV21-1
j_gene: TRBJ1-1
abundance: .
CDR3nt: TGTGCCAGCAGCCACCGGGACAGAGAGAAGGGAGCTTTCTTT
CDR3aa: CASSHRDREKGAFF

len: 15
d_gene: TRBD2
v_gene: TRBV4-3
j_gene: TRBJ2-3
abundance: .
CDR3nt: TGCGCCAGCAGCCAAGTGGCGGGGGTAACAGATACGCAGTATTTT
CDR3aa: CASSQVAGVTDTQYF

len: 14
d_gene: .
v_gene: TRBV4-3
j_gene: TRBJ2-3
abundance: once
CDR3nt: TGCGCCAGCAGACAGGGCCGGACCACAGATACGCAGTATTTT
CDR3aa: CASRQGRTTDTQYF

len: 13
d_gene: .
v_gene: TRBV6-5
j_gene: TRBJ2-7
abundance: .
CDR3nt: TGTGCCAGCAGTTATTATGGGGGAGGCGAGCAGTACTTC
CDR3aa: CASSYYGGGEQYF

len: 16
d_gene: TRBD1
v_gene: TRBV5-4
j_gene: TRBJ1-6
abundance: .
CDR3nt: TGTGCCAGCGCCCCCGCCGGACAGGGGAGTAGTTCACCCCTCCACTTT
CDR3aa: CASAPAGQGSSSPLHF

len: 11
d_gene: .
v_gene: TRBV5-6
j_gene: TRBJ1-1
abundance: .
CDR3nt: TGTGCCAGCAGCCGTGGGCCTGAAGCTTTCTTT
CDR3aa: CASSRGPEAFF

len: 15
d_gene: TRBD1
v_gene: TRBV5-8
j_gene: TRBJ1-1
abundance: .
CDR3nt: TGTGCCAGCAGCTTATGGGGACAGGGGAGCACTGAAGCTTTCTTT
CDR3aa: CASSLWGQGSTEAFF

len: 15
d_gene: .
v_gene: TRBV5-8
j_gene: TRBJ1-5
abundance: .
CDR3nt: TGTGCCAGCAGCTTAATTGTGGCTGGCAATCAGCCCCAGCATTTT
CDR3aa: CASSLIVAGNQPQHF

len: 15
d_gene: .
v_gene: TRBV27
j_gene: TRBJ1-6
abundance: .
CDR3nt: TGTGCCAGCAGTTTATCGGCCTTTCCGCGGTCACCCCTCCACTTT
CDR3aa: CASSLSAFPRSPLHF

len: 12
d_gene: .
v_gene: TRBV29-1
j_gene: TRBJ1-1
abundance: .
CDR3nt: TGCAGCGTCGGACAGATGAACACTGAAGCTTTCTTT
CDR3aa: CSVGQMNTEAFF

len: 14
d_gene: .
v_gene: TRBV5-1
j_gene: TRBJ1-2
abundance: .
CDR3nt: TGCGCCAGCAGCGAAGGGACACAGGGTATTGGCTACACCTTC
CDR3aa: CASSEGTQGIGYTF

len: 15
d_gene: .
v_gene: TRBV5-6
j_gene: TRBJ1-2
abundance: .
CDR3nt: TGTGCCAGCAGCTTGAACCCCACGGGGGTGTATGGCTACACCTTC
CDR3aa: CASSLNPTGVYGYTF

len: 16
d_gene: TRBD2
v_gene: TRBV15
j_gene: TRBJ2-2
abundance: .
CDR3nt: TGTGCCACCAGCAGAGAGCGGGGGGGCCACACCGGGGAGCTGTTTTTT
CDR3aa: CATSRERGGHTGELFF

len: 16
d_gene: TRBD1
v_gene: TRBV5-1
j_gene: TRBJ1-5
abundance: .
CDR3nt: TGCGCCAGCAGCTTATCCGGGACAGGGGGCAATCAGCCCCAGCATTTT
CDR3aa: CASSLSGTGGNQPQHF

len: 12
d_gene: .
v_gene: TRBV19
j_gene: TRBJ1-2
abundance: once
CDR3nt: TGTGGCACGGGGCAGGGGAACTATGGCTACACCTTC
CDR3aa: CGTGQGNYGYTF

len: 17
d_gene: TRBD1
v_gene: TRBV7-8
j_gene: TRBJ2-6
abundance: .
CDR3nt: TGTGCCAGCAGCTTCGGGACAGCGGTGACTGGGGCCAACGTCCTGACTTTC
CDR3aa: CASSFGTAVTGANVLTF

len: 13
d_gene: .
v_gene: TRBV19
j_gene: TRBJ2-7
abundance: .
CDR3nt: TGTGCCAGTAGTATAGGGGGCGCCTACGAGCAGTACTTC
CDR3aa: CASSIGGAYEQYF

len: 14
d_gene: TRBD1
v_gene: TRBV4-3
j_gene: TRBJ1-5
abundance: .
CDR3nt: TGCGCCAGCAGCCAAGGGACAGGCCTCGGGCCCCAGCATTTT
CDR3aa: CASSQGTGLGPQHF

len: 15
d_gene: TRBD1
v_gene: TRBV7-3
j_gene: TRBJ2-1
abundance: few
CDR3nt: TGTGCCAGCAGCTATGGGACAGGGGGGAACAATGAGCAGTTCTTC
CDR3aa: CASSYGTGGNNEQFF

len: 20
d_gene: TRBD1
v_gene: TRBV5-1
j_gene: TRBJ2-3
abundance: .
CDR3nt: TGCGCCAGCAGCTTCCAACTCGTCCCGGGACAGGGTGGTGACACAGATACGCAGTATTTT
CDR3aa: CASSFQLVPGQGGDTDTQYF

len: 16
d_gene: TRBD1
v_gene: TRBV19
j_gene: TRBJ2-3
abundance: once
CDR3nt: TGTGCCAGTAGTGCACGGGACAGTTCTAGCACAGATACGCAGTATTTT
CDR3aa: CASSARDSSSTDTQYF

len: 15
d_gene: .
v_gene: TRBV4-1
j_gene: TRBJ1-2
abundance: .
CDR3nt: TGCGCCAGCAGCCCAAATGAGGGAACCAACTATGGCTACACCTTC
CDR3aa: CASSPNEGTNYGYTF

len: 16
d_gene: TRBD2
v_gene: TRBV9
j_gene: TRBJ2-3
abundance: .
CDR3nt: TGTGCCAGCAGCGTAGGGACTAGCGGGGTTACAGATACGCAGTATTTT
CDR3aa: CASSVGTSGVTDTQYF

len: 14
d_gene: .
v_gene: TRBV9
j_gene: TRBJ2-1
abundance: once
CDR3nt: TGTGCCAGCAGCGACCAGACAGGAGCCGATGAGCAGTTCTTC
CDR3aa: CASSDQTGADEQFF

len: 16
d_gene: TRBD1
v_gene: TRBV4-2
j_gene: TRBJ1-5
abundance: few
CDR3nt: TGTGCCAGCAGCCAAGATGGGACAGGGGGCGGGCAGCCCCAGCATTTT
CDR3aa: CASSQDGTGGGQPQHF

len: 15
d_gene: TRBD1
v_gene: TRBV11-3
j_gene: TRBJ1-6
abundance: .
CDR3nt: TGTGCCAGCAGCTTAGAGGGGACAGGGAATTCACCCCTCCACTTT
CDR3aa: CASSLEGTGNSPLHF

len: 17
d_gene: .
v_gene: TRBV7-2
j_gene: TRBJ1-5
abundance: .
CDR3nt: TGTGCCAGCAGCTTAGTTGCGGGGCGCGGGAGCAATCAGCCCCAGCATTTT
CDR3aa: CASSLVAGRGSNQPQHF

len: 14
d_gene: .
v_gene: TRBV11-1
j_gene: TRBJ1-1
abundance: once
CDR3nt: TGTGCCAGCGGCCGCGCGGGGCTAAGCACTGAAGCTTTCTTT
CDR3aa: CASGRAGLSTEAFF

len: 14
d_gene: .
v_gene: TRBV29-1
j_gene: TRBJ2-7
abundance: .
CDR3nt: TGCAGCGCTTGCTGGGGAGAGCTTCCCTACGAGCAGTACTTC
CDR3aa: CSACWGELPYEQYF

len: 14
d_gene: .
v_gene: TRBV6-6
j_gene: TRBJ1-1
abundance: .
CDR3nt: TGTGCCAGCACTCGTACAGGGCTCTCTAAGGAGGCTTTCTTT
CDR3aa: CASTRTGLSKEAFF

len: 13
d_gene: .
v_gene: TRBV6-6
j_gene: TRBJ1-1
abundance: .
CDR3nt: TGTGCCAGCAGTCAACTTCGACAACCTGAAGCTTTCTTT
CDR3aa: CASSQLRQPEAFF

len: 14
d_gene: .
v_gene: TRBV6-5
j_gene: TRBJ1-5
abundance: once
CDR3nt: TGTGCCAGCAGTTATGACAGTTTTAATCAGCCCCAGCATTTT
CDR3aa: CASSYDSFNQPQHF

len: 17
d_gene: TRBD1
v_gene: TRBV5-6
j_gene: TRBJ2-3
abundance: .
CDR3nt: TGTGCCAGCAGCCGGGACAGGGGGGCTACTGTCACAGATACGCAGTATTTT
CDR3aa: CASSRDRGATVTDTQYF

len: 15
d_gene: .
v_gene: TRBV5-6
j_gene: TRBJ2-3
abundance: .
CDR3nt: TGTGCCAGCCACGAGGCAGGGGGGATGACAGATACGCAGTATTTT
CDR3aa: CASHEAGGMTDTQYF

len: 14
d_gene: .
v_gene: TRBV7-2
j_gene: TRBJ2-2
abundance: .
CDR3nt: TGTGCCAGCAGGCCAACATCGAACACCGGGGAGCTGTTTTTT
CDR3aa: CASRPTSNTGELFF

len: 15
d_gene: .
v_gene: TRBV5-4
j_gene: TRBJ2-7
abundance: .
CDR3nt: TGTGCCAGCAGCCGAATGCGGGACCCTCCTTACGAGCAGTACTTC
CDR3aa: CASSRMRDPPYEQYF

len: 16
d_gene: TRBD1
v_gene: TRBV5-1
j_gene: TRBJ2-1
abundance: .
CDR3nt: TGCGCCAGCAGCTTCCCGACAGGGGGCTCCTACAATGAGCAGTTCTTC
CDR3aa: CASSFPTGGSYNEQFF

len: 13
d_gene: .
v_gene: TRBV5-1
j_gene: TRBJ1-5
abundance: .
CDR3nt: TGCGCCAGCAGCGGGGACATTAATCAGCCCCAGCATTTT
CDR3aa: CASSGDINQPQHF

len: 18
d_gene: TRBD1
v_gene: TRBV4-1
j_gene: TRBJ1-2
abundance: .
CDR3nt: TGCGCCAGCAGCCAAGAGCTGTATGGGAGGACAGGGGACTATGGCTACACCTTC
CDR3aa: CASSQELYGRTGDYGYTF

len: 14
d_gene: .
v_gene: TRBV19
j_gene: TRBJ1-2
abundance: .
CDR3nt: TGTGCCAGTAGTATAAGTTTAGCTAACTATGGCTACACCTTC
CDR3aa: CASSISLANYGYTF

len: 16
d_gene: TRBD1
v_gene: TRBV4-2
j_gene: TRBJ1-3
abundance: .
CDR3nt: TGTGCCAGCAGCCTACAGGGGACTTTATCCGGAAACACCATATATTTT
CDR3aa: CASSLQGTLSGNTIYF